This T cell receptor beta chain derives from a study of cytomegalovirus exposure and HLA in healthy donors. Profiling relied on immunoSEQ multiplex PCR, and the TCRdb table lists in-frame clones only, not all of them. The sample has about 130,000 clones, about 90% seen once. Germline V gene data show CDR1 as MNHNS and CDR2 as SASEGT. The CDR3 spans 16 residues. V was clipped by 2 bases and J by 5 bases; unmatched bases: 6. This receptor was taken from a man aged 30 to 39 in good health and CMV-seronegative. The source material was PBMCs. This chain links TRBV6-1 with TRBJ2-2, with 9 bases aligning to TRBD1. The CDR3 is CASSELAGTGTGELFF. CDR3 bases: TGTGCCAGCAGTGAATTGGCCGGGACAGGGACCGGGGAGCTGTTTTTT.